Described below is a single TCR beta chain sequence and its context. The CDR3 sequence is 16 residues long. Germline CDR1 and CDR2: SGHDN and FVKESK. The V and J ends lost 0 bases and 4 bases, in that order; junction bases with no gene match: 5. This sample was taken from a study of blood T cell repertoires in COVID-19. Study-wide background: From the United States, Italy and Spain came samples of acute and convalescent COVID-19. The analysed material was cDNA or gDNA that came from T cells, B-cell-depleted T cells, or PBMCs.

Original analysis: Scientists estimated how many nucleated cells there were by amplifying reference gene primers. Here immunoSEQ multiplex PCR was the method, and the copy in TCRdb shows in-frame clones only, minus some. From that table come the V and J calls and clone size; the DNA was used to work out D and trimming. Of about 120,000 clones listed, more than 75% are singletons. Sequenced sample: peripheral blood. The receptor was derived from a man in his 60s with acute or convalescent COVID-19. V is TRBV14 and J is TRBJ2-2, with 7 bases lining up with TRBD1. DNA of the CDR3: TGTGCCAGCAGCCAAGATCGGACAGGAGCCACCGGGGAGCTGTTTTTT. Translated, it gives CASSQDRTGATGELFF.